Shown below are 27 T cell receptor beta chains from a single sample sequenced in a study of graft-versus-host responses after intestinal transplantation. For these receptors, no antigen is known. The repertoire was sequenced with immunoSEQ multiplex PCR; TCRdb's copy has only in-frame clones and lacks some. The repertoire includes approximately 63,000 clones, 90% to 95% of them detected once, and under 0.45% sits in the top ten. The sample consisted of unstimulated CD4+ T cells sorted from spleen or lymph node cells, taken before transplant. These TCRs come from a human donor who was the organ donor for an intestinal transplant.

This clone was observed once. The V call is TRBV19, the J call TRBJ1-1; D is unresolved. Trimming left V 6 bases short and J 3 bases short, with 17 bases between. The CDR3 covers 15 residues. Germline CDR1 LNHDA, CDR2 SQIVND (reference sequence). CDR3 in amino acids: CASRSAPVGDTEAFF. For the CDR3, the DNA is TGTGCCAGTAGGAGTGCCCCCGTAGGTGACACTGAAGCTTTCTTT.

The CDR3 sequence is CASSWTYRGGEKLFF. DNA for the CDR3: TGCGCCAGCAGCTGGACTTACAGGGGGGGTGAAAAACTGTTTTTT. The chain joins TRBV5-1 to TRBJ1-4; 8 positions match TRBD1. The trim removed 3 bases at V and 7 bases at J, leaving 8 bases unmatched. Germline CDR1 and CDR2: SGHRS and YFSETQ. The CDR3 consists of 15 residues.

The rearrangement uses TRBV5-6 and TRBJ1-1, with D possibly matching TRBD1 (6 bases). With 3 bases removed from V and 10 bases from J, the gap between germline ends came to 22 bases. In germline, CDR1 is SGHDT, CDR2 YYEEEE. The CDR3 is 15 amino acids. CDR3 amino acids: CASSSSVQGSQGAFF. As DNA, the CDR3 is TGTGCCAGCAGCTCATCCGTCCAGGGGTCTCAAGGAGCTTTCTTT.

The rearrangement links TRBV11-1 to TRBJ2-4; 7 nucleotides agree with TRBD1. V lost 5 bases, J lost 3 bases, and 13 bases stayed unmatched. Per the germline V gene, CDR1 is SGHAT and CDR2 is FQDESV (reference sequence). There are 17 residues in the CDR3. Here the CDR3 reads CASSPTGAPWGKNIQYF. In DNA form, the CDR3 reads TGTGCCAGCAGCCCTACAGGGGCCCCCTGGGGCAAAAACATTCAGTACTTC.

As regards this clone: Other DNA sequences in this specimen translate into the identical CDR3. The rearrangement uses TRBV5-1 and TRBJ2-5; TRBD2 agrees at 11 bases. The V gene end was trimmed by 5 bases and the J gene end by 4 bases; junction bases not matched to a gene: 10. There are 16 residues in the CDR3. Germline CDR1 SGHRS, CDR2 YFSETQ. The CDR3 DNA follows: TGCGCCAGCAGTTTAGCGGGGGGGCGAGGCGGAGAGACCCAGTACTTC. This sequence encodes CASSLAGGRGGETQYF.

The rearrangement uses TRBV10-3 and TRBJ2-7, with 7 bases lining up with TRBD1. This CDR3 is built from 16 residues. The germline V gene has CDR1 ENHRY and CDR2 SYGVKD. V dropped 6 bases and J dropped 0; count of bases not matched to a gene: 11. CDR3 in amino acids: CAIRPTDRDRSYEQYF. The CDR3 DNA sequence: TGTGCCATCAGGCCGACCGACAGGGACCGCTCCTACGAGCAGTACTTC.

This rearrangement joins TRBV6-6 to TRBJ1-1; 8 nucleotides line up with TRBD1. The germline CDR1 and CDR2 sequences are MNHNY and SVGAGI (reference sequence). The V segment lost 2 bases and the J segment 9 bases; nucleotides outside the gene matches: 8. The CDR3 runs to 14 residues. CDR3 bases: TGTGCCAGCAGTTACGAGAGACAGGGGATGCAAGCTTTCTTT. Encoded protein: CASSYERQGMQAFF.

This clone was detected once. The rearrangement joins TRBV6-5 to TRBJ1-2; D ambiguous. The CDR3 loop spans 13 amino acids. Germline V lookup: CDR1 MNHEY, CDR2 SVGAGI. V was cut by 2 bases and J by 1 base, with 5 bases left in between. DNA for the CDR3: TGTGCCAGCAGTTACGACAATAACTATGGCTACACCTTC. Amino acids: CASSYDNNYGYTF.

The rearrangement uses TRBV2 and TRBJ2-3, with TRBD2 matching over 8 bases. Losses at the gene ends were 3 bases for V and 2 bases for J; bases not matched to a gene: 7. The CDR3 has 16 amino acids. Germline assignment: CDR1 SNHLY and CDR2 FYNNEI. The CDR3 DNA follows: TGTGCCAGCAGTGATATGCGGGGGGCGTACACAGATACGCAGTATTTT. It codes for CASSDMRGAYTDTQYF.

V is TRBV7-2 and J is TRBJ2-3, with a tentative D call TRBD2 (7 bases). V was clipped by 0 bases and J by 2 bases, with 9 bases between them. The CDR3 totals 15 residues. Germline V lookup: CDR1 SGHTA, CDR2 FQGNSA. CDR3 coding DNA: TGTGCCAGCAGCTTAGCGGGGGGGCCCACAGATACGCAGTATTTT. Its translation is CASSLAGGPTDTQYF.

The V and J genes are TRBV15 and TRBJ2-5; 8 positions agree with TRBD1. Trimming removed 2 bases from V and 5 bases from J; junction bases left unmatched: 7. Germline V gene data show CDR1 as LNHNV and CDR2 as YYDKDF (reference sequence). The CDR3 runs to 15 residues. The CDR3 coding sequence is TGTGCCACCAGCAGATCCGGACAGGGCCGCGAGACCCAGTACTTC. It yields the protein CATSRSGQGRETQYF.

The chain employs TRBV18 and TRBJ2-7; D possibly corresponds to TRBD2 (5 bases). The CDR3 consists of 14 residues. In germline, CDR1 is KGHSH, CDR2 LQKENI. Trimming took 6 bases from V and 6 from J, leaving 18 bases between them. CDR3 loop: CASSQPSEGSEQYF. DNA for the CDR3: TGTGCCAGCTCCCAACCTTCAGAGGGAAGCGAGCAGTACTTC.

The V and J genes are TRBV18 and TRBJ2-5; D is perhaps TRBD1 (5 bases). TRBJ2-7 explains the end of the DNA better; the J call may be wrong. Germline CDR1 KGHSH, CDR2 LQKENI. The CDR3 is 15 residues long. CDR3 region: CASSPPSQGSYEQYF. CDR3 bases: TGTGCCAGCTCACCACCGTCCCAGGGAAGCTACGAGCAGTACTTC.

The gene calls are TRBV21-1 and TRBJ1-1; TRBD1, the table's D call, was not compared with the DNA. TRBV21-1 is marked as a pseudogene. CDR3 length: 13 residues. CDR3 coding DNA: TGTGCCAGCAGCAAAGACATGAACACTGAAGCTTTCTTT. The encoded protein is CASSKDMNTEAFF.

The chain has TRBV5-8 and TRBJ1-2; TRBD1 aligns across 7 bases. The V gene end was trimmed by 4 bases and the J gene end by 4 bases; junction bases not matched to a gene: 10. This CDR3 region has 15 residues. CDR1 is SGHTS and CDR2 is YDEGEE in the germline V gene. The DNA of the CDR3 is TGTGCCAGCAGCGTTGGGACAGCTCGCCCCTATGGCTACACCTTC. Its protein product is CASSVGTARPYGYTF.

This chain joins TRBV9 and TRBJ2-1, with TRBD2 identical over 9 bases. The V gene end was trimmed by 0 bases and the J gene end by 0 bases; junction bases not matched to a gene: 7. The CDR3 sequence is 18 residues long. Germline V gives CDR1 SGDLS, CDR2 YYNGEE. CDR3 sequence reads: CASSVGSSGGFSYNEQFF. DNA of the CDR3: TGTGCCAGCAGCGTAGGATCGAGCGGGGGGTTCTCCTACAATGAGCAGTTCTTC.

In DNA, the CDR3 is TGTGCCAGTAGTATCTTGGGGGGGGAAGAGACCCAGTACTTC. Amino acid sequence: CASSILGGEETQYF. The chain uses TRBV19 and TRBJ2-5; 7 positions match TRBD2. This CDR3 spans 14 amino acids. Germline CDR1 LNHDA, CDR2 SQIVND (reference sequence). The J segment lost 3 bases and the V segment lost 3 bases, leaving 4 bases of the junction unmatched.

The V and J genes are TRBV5-8 and TRBJ1-2; a weak D match, TRBD1 (6 bases). Per the germline V gene, CDR1 is SGHTS and CDR2 is YDEGEE. This CDR3 comprises 19 residues. Trimming removed 2 bases at V and 2 bases at J, with 25 bases between. CDR3 DNA: TGTGCCAGCAGCTTAGTCGTTCAGGGGCGAGTCGGGTTCAACTATGGCTACACCTTC. Residues: CASSLVVQGRVGFNYGYTF.

This clone was observed a few times. The chain joins TRBV2 to TRBJ2-2; 9 nucleotides line up with TRBD1. Germline V gene lookup returns CDR1 SNHLY and CDR2 FYNNEI. The CDR3 length is 14 residues. V trimming: 7 bases; J trimming: 6 bases; junction bases outside the gene matches: 6. The CDR3 here is CASTLTGGAGELFF. The CDR3 coding sequence is TGTGCCAGCACTCTGACAGGGGGGGCCGGGGAGCTGTTTTTT.

This chain links TRBV6-5 with TRBJ1-2, with 7 bases that match TRBD1. The V gene end was trimmed by 8 bases and the J gene end by 8 bases; junction bases not matched to a gene: 8. Per the germline V gene, CDR1 is MNHEY and CDR2 is SVGAGI. The CDR3 runs 12 residues. CDR3: CASDRQGLGYTF. The CDR3 DNA reads TGTGCCAGCGACCGACAGGGATTGGGCTACACCTTC.

The genes are TRBV5-6 and TRBJ1-5; D gene ambiguous. The CDR3 runs to 17 residues. The germline CDR1 and CDR2 sequences are SGHDT and YYEEEE. The V end lost 2 bases, the J end lost 2 bases, and 17 bases lay between the germline ends. The CDR3 reads CASSFVRGKRRNQPQHF. CDR3 coding DNA: TGTGCCAGCAGCTTTGTAAGAGGAAAACGGCGCAATCAGCCCCAGCATTTT.

V usage is TRBV7-9 and J usage is TRBJ2-1; 7 positions match TRBD1. Germline CDR1 SEHNR, CDR2 FQNEAQ (reference sequence). Trimming at V came to 4 bases and at J to 1 base, leaving 10 bases not matched to a gene. The CDR3 is 17 amino acids. The CDR3 is CASSSTGALGSYNEQFF. The DNA of the CDR3 is TGTGCCAGCAGCTCAACAGGGGCCCTTGGTTCCTACAATGAGCAGTTCTTC.

The chain employs TRBV9 and TRBJ2-7, with 7 bases fitting TRBD1. Unmatched junction bases numbered 2, after V lost 0 bases and J lost 2 bases. Germline lookup yields CDR1 SGDLS and CDR2 YYNGEE. The CDR3 covers 14 residues. The DNA for the CDR3 is TGTGCCAGCAGCGTAGGTCAGGGGGCCTACGAGCAGTACTTC. Amino acid sequence: CASSVGQGAYEQYF. Full variable domain (rest looked up from reference TRBV9 and TRBJ2-7): DSGVTQTPKHLITATGQRVTLRCSPRSGDLSVYWYQQSLDQGLQFLIQYYNGEERAKGNILERFSAQQFPDLHSELNLSSLELGDSALYFCASSVGQGAYEQYFGPGTRLTVT.

The chain employs TRBV5-4 and TRBJ2-3, with D unclear. The germline V gene encodes CDR1 SGHNT and CDR2 YYREEE (reference sequence). The CDR3 covers 16 residues. Trimming shortened V by 1 base and J by 0 bases, and 12 bases separated the two germline ends. CDR3 amino acids: CASSLPGRPSTDTQYF. The CDR3 DNA is TGTGCCAGCAGCTTGCCCGGACGGCCCAGCACAGATACGCAGTATTTT.

The chain employs TRBV7-8 and TRBJ1-1; D is ambiguous. Trimming removed 3 bases at V and 6 bases at J, with 8 bases between. This CDR3 spans 12 amino acids. CDR1 SGHVS and CDR2 FQNEAQ come from the germline V gene. CDR3 loop: CASSFRTSEAFF. DNA of the CDR3: TGTGCCAGCAGCTTTCGGACTTCTGAAGCTTTCTTT.

The V call is TRBV6-1, the J call TRBJ1-4; possible D gene TRBD1, 5 bases. V was shortened by 1 base and J by 6 bases, with 18 bases between the two germline ends. Germline values: CDR1 MNHNS, CDR2 SASEGT. The CDR3 contains 17 residues. CDR3 protein: CASSEGTLKGRHEKLFF. In DNA, the CDR3 is TGTGCCAGCAGTGAAGGGACACTAAAAGGGCGCCATGAAAAACTGTTTTTT.

DNA of the CDR3: TGTGCCAGCAGTAACCTCGAGGGTACCGGGGAGCTGTTTTTT. Protein sequence: CASSNLEGTGELFF. V usage is TRBV6-5 and J usage is TRBJ2-2, with D maybe TRBD2 (5 bases). In germline, CDR1 is MNHEY, CDR2 SVGAGI. V dropped 5 bases and J dropped 5 bases, with 12 bases sitting between them. CDR3 length: 14 residues.